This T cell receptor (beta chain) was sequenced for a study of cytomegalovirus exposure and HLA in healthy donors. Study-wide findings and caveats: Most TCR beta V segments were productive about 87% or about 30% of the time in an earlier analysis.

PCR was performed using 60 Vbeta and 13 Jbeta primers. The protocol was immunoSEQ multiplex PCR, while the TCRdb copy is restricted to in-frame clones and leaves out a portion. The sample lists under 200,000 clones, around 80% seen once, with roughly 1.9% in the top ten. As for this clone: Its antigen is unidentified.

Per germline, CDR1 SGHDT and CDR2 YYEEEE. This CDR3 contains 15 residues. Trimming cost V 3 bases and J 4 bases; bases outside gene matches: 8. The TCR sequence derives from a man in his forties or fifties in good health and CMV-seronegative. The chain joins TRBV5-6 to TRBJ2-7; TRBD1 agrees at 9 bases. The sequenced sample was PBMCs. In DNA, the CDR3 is TGTGCCAGCAGCTCGGGGACAGGGTTTAGATACGAGCAGTACTTC. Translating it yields CASSSGTGFRYEQYF.